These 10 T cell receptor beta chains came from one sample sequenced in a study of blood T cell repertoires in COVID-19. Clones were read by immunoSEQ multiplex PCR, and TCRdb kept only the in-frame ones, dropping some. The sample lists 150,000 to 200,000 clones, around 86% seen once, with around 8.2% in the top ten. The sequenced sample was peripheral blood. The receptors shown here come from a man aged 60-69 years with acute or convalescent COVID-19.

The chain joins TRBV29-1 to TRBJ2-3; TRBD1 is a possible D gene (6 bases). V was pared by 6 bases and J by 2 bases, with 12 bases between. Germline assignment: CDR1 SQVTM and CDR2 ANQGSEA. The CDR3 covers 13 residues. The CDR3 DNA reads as TGCAGCGTGGGGGCCTCCATCACAGATACGCAGTATTTT. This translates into CSVGASITDTQYF.

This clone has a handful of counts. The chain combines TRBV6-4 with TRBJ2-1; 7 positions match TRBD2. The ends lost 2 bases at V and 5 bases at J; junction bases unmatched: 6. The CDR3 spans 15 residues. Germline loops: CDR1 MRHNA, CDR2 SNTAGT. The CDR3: CASSDPLAHHNEQFF. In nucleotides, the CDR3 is TGTGCCAGCAGTGACCCACTAGCGCACCACAATGAGCAGTTCTTC.

DNA of the CDR3: TGTGCCAGTAATCCTTTTTTCCAGGGAAACTATGGCTACACCTTC. Its protein is CASNPFFQGNYGYTF. V and J are TRBV19 and TRBJ1-2; possibly TRBD1 for D (5 bases). The CDR3 runs 15 residues. V was shortened by 7 bases and J by 2 bases, with 17 bases between the two germline ends. Germline V gives CDR1 LNHDA, CDR2 SQIVND (reference sequence).

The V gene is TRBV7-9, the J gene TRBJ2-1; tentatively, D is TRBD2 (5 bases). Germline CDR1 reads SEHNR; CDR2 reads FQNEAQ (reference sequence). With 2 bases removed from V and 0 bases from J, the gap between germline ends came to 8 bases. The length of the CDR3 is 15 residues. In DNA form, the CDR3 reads TGTGCCAGCAGCTTAAGCGGTAGCTCCTACAATGAGCAGTTCTTC. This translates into CASSLSGSSYNEQFF.

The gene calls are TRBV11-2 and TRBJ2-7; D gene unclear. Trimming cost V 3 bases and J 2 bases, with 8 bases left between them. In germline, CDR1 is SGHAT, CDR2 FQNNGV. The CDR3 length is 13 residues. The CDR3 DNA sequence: TGTGCCAGCAGCTTGAGAGGAGCCTACGAGCAGTACTTC. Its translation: CASSLRGAYEQYF.

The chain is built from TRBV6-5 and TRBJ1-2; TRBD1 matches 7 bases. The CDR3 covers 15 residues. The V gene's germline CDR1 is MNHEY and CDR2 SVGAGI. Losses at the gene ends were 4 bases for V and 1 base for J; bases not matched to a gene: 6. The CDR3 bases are TGTGCCAGCAGTTCCGGGACAGCATATAACTATGGCTACACCTTC. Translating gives CASSSGTAYNYGYTF.

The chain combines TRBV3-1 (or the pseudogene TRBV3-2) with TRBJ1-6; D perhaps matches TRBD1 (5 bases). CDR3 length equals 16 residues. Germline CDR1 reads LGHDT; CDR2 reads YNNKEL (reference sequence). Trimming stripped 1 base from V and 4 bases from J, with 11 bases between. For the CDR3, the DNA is TGTGCCAGCAGCCAAGTGACAGCTTTTTATAATTCACCCCTCCACTTT. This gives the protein CASSQVTAFYNSPLHF.

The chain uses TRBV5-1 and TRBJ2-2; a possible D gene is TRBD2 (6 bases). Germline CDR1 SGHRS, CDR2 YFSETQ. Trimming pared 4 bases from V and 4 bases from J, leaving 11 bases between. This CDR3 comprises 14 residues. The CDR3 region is CASSPGDSTGELFF. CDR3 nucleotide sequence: TGCGCCAGCAGCCCGGGGGACTCCACCGGGGAGCTGTTTTTT.

CDR3 sequence: CASSQRPERLATTDTQYF. CDR3 coding DNA: TGTGCCAGCAGCCAACGACCCGAAAGGCTAGCTACCACAGATACGCAGTATTTT. V usage is TRBV3-1 (or the pseudogene TRBV3-2) and J usage is TRBJ2-3; D might be TRBD2 (5 bases). Germline V gene sequence: CDR1 LGHDT, CDR2 YNNKEL (reference sequence). The CDR3 consists of 18 residues. Trimming stripped 2 bases from V and 2 bases from J, with 20 bases between.

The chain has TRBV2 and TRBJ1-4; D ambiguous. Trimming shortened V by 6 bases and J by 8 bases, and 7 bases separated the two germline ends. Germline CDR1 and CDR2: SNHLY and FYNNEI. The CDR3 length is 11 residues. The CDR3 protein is CASRNGEKLFF. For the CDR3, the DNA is TGTGCCAGCAGAAACGGGGAAAAACTGTTTTTT.